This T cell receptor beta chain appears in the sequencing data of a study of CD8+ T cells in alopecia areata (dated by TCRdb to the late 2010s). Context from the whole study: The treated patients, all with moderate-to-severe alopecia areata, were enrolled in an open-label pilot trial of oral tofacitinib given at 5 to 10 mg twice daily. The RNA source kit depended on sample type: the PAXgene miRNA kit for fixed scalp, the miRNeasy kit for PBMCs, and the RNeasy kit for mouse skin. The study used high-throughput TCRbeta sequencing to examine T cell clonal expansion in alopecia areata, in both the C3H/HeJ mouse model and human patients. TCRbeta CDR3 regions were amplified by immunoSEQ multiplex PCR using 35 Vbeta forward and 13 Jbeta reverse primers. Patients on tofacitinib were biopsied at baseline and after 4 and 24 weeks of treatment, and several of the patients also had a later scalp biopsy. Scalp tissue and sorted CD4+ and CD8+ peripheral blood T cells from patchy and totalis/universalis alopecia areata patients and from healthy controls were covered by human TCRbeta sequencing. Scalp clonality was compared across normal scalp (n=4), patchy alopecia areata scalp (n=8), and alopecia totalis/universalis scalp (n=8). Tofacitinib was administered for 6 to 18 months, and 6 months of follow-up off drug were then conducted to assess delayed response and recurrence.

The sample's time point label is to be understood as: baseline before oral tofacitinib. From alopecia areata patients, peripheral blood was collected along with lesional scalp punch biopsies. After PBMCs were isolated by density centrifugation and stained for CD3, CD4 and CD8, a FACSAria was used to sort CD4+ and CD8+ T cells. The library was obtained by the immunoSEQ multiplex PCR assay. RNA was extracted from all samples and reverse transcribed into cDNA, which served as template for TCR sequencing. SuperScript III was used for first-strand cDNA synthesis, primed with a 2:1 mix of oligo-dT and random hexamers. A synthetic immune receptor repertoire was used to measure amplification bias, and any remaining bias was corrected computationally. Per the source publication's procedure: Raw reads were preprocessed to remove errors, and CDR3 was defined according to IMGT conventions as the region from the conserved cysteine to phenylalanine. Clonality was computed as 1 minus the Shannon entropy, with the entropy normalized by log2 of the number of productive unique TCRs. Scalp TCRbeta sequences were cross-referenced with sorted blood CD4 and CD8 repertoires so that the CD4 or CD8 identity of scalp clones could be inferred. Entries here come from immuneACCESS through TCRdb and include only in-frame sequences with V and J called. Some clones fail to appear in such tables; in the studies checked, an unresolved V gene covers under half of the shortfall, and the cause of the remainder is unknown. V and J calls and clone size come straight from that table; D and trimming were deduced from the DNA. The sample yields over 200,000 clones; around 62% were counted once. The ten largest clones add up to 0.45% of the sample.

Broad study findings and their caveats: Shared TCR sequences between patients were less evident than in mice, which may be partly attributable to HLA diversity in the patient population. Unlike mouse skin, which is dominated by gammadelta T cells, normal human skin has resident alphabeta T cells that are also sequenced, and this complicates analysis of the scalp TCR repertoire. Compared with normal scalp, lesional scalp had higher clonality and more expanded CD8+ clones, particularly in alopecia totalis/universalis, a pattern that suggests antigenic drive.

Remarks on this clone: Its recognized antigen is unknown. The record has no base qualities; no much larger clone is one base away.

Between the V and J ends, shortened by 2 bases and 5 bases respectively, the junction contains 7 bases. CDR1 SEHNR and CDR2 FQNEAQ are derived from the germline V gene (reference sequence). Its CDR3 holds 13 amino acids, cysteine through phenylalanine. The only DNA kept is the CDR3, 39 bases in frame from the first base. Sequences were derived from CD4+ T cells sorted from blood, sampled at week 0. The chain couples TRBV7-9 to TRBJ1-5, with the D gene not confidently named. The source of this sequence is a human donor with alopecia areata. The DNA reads TGTGCCAGCAGCTTATCCGGGGATCAGCCCCAGCATTTT. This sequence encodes CASSLSGDQPQHF.